This TCR beta chain was documented in a study of cytomegalovirus exposure and HLA in healthy donors. General study results and limits: While the bulk of TCR sequences proved rare, some public TCRs turned up in many donors. Reportedly, cytomegalovirus status was diagnosed with high sensitivity and specificity. Cytomegalovirus association was listed for 170 or so TCR beta chains.

Libraries were prepared by immunoSEQ multiplex PCR; TCRdb keeps only in-frame clonotypes and omits some of them. Here the sample spans some 340,000 clones, roughly nine tenths being singletons. The germline V and J ends were trimmed by 6 bases and 4 bases, with 18 bases remaining between them. Germline loops: CDR1 SQVTM, CDR2 ANQGSEA. This CDR3 has 14 amino acids. This clone was detected only a few times. Its antigen is unknown. Sample: PBMCs. The source is a woman aged 25 to 39 in good health and CMV-seropositive. V gene TRBV29-1 combines with J gene TRBJ1-1, with D maybe TRBD1 (6 bases). Here the CDR3 DNA reads TGCAGCGTGGGTCGGGACACCCCAGGCACTGAAGCTTTCTTT. Residues: CSVGRDTPGTEAFF. Together with reference TRBV29-1 and TRBJ1-1, the CDR3 gives the full variable domain: SAVISQKPSRDICQRGTSLTIQCQVDSQVTMMFWYRQQPGQSLTLIATANQGSEATYESGFVIDKFPISRPNLTFSTLTVSNMSPEDSSIYLCSVGRDTPGTEAFFGQGTRLTVV.